The source of this TCR beta chain is a study of T cell responses to AZD1222 COVID-19 vaccine. Study information: Some second doses came at about 4 weeks and others at about 12 weeks; these were pooled.

The table came from immunoSEQ multiplex PCR; TCRdb's copy has only in-frame clones and leaves some out. The table lists 130,000 or so clones, just under 95% of them singletons. Study-wide findings and caveats: Breadth and depth of Spike-specific TCRs rose after two AZD1222 doses. Most donors were white British, females outnumbered males, and clonal diversity was possibly underestimated.

To note about this clone: Its antigen is as yet unknown.

V was trimmed by 3 bases and J by 8 bases, leaving 10 bases between them. Germline CDR1 reads SGHTA; CDR2 reads FQGTGA. The CDR3 has 13 amino acids. Source: peripheral blood, taken on day 0 of AZD1222 vaccination. The genes are TRBV7-3 and TRBJ2-2; unclear D gene. This clonotype was obtained from an adult in good health. DNA of the CDR3: TGTGCCAGCAGCTTGGACCCTCGGGGGGAGCTGTTTTTT. Translating it yields CASSLDPRGELFF.